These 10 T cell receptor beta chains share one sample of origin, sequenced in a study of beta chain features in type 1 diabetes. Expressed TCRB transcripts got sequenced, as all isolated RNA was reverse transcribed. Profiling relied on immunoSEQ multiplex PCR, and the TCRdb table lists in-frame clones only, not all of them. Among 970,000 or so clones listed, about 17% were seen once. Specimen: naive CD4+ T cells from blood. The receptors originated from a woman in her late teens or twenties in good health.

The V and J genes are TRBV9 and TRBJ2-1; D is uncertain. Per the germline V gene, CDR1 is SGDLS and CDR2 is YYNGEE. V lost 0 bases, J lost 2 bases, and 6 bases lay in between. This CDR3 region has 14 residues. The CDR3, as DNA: TGTGCCAGCAGCGTAGGTAGGACCTACAATGAGCAGTTCTTC. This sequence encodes CASSVGRTYNEQFF.

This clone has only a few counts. The chain's CDR3 is CASSLDRGMDTQYF. Written as DNA, the CDR3 is TGTGCCAGCAGCTTGGACAGGGGCATGGATACGCAGTATTTT. The chain employs TRBV7-9 and TRBJ2-3; TRBD1 aligns across 9 bases. V lost 3 bases and J lost 6; bases outside the gene matches: 4. CDR1 and CDR2 from the germline V gene are SEHNR and FQNEAQ (reference sequence). The CDR3 contains 14 residues.

As DNA, the CDR3 is TGTGCCAGTCGAATGCTAGCGGGCGCGGATTCCTACAATGAGCAGTTCTTC. Translating gives CASRMLAGADSYNEQFF. V and J are TRBV28 and TRBJ2-1, with 8 nucleotides matching TRBD2. The germline gives CDR1 MDHEN, CDR2 SYDVKM. The CDR3 has 17 residues. The trim removed 9 bases at V and 1 base at J, leaving 14 bases unmatched.

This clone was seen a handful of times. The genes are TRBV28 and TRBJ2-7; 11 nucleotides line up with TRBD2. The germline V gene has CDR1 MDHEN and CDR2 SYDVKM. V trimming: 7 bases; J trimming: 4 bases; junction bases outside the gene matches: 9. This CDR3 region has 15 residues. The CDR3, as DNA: TGTGCCAGCAACTTGCGGACTAGCGGGCGGTACGAGCAGTACTTC. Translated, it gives CASNLRTSGRYEQYF.

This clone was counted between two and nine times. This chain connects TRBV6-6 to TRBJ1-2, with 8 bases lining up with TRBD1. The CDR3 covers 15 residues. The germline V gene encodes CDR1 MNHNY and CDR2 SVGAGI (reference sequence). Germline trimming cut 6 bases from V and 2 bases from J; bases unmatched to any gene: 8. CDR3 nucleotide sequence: TGTGCCAGCAGCCGCGACAGGGGCGTAAACTATGGCTACACCTTC. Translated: CASSRDRGVNYGYTF.

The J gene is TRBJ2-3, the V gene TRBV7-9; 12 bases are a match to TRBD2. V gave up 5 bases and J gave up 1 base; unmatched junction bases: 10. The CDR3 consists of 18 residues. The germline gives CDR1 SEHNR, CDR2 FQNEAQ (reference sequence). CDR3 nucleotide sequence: TGTGCCAGCAGCAACCTCGCTAGCGGGAGGGCTGGCACAGATACGCAGTATTTT. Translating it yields CASSNLASGRAGTDTQYF.

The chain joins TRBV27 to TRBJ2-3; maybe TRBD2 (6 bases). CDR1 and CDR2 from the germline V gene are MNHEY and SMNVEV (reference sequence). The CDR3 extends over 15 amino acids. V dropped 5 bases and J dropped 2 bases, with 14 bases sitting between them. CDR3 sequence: CASSPLGLLTDTQYF. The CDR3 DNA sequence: TGTGCCAGCAGTCCGTTGGGACTTCTCACAGATACGCAGTATTTT.

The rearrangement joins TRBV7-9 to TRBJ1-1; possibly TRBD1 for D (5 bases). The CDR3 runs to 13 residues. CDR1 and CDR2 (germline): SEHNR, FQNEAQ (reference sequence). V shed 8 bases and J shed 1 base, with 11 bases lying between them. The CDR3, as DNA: TGTGCCAGCCAAATCCAGGGGAACACTGAAGCTTTCTTT. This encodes CASQIQGNTEAFF.

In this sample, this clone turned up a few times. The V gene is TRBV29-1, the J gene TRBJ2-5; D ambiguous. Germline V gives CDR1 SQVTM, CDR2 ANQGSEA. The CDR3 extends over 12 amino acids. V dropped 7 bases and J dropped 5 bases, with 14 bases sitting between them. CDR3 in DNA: TGCAGCGCCTTTATCACCCGGGAGACCCAGTACTTC. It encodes CSAFITRETQYF.

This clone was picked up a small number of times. The CDR3 is CASSSRTGTGTNTGELFF. In nucleotides, the CDR3 is TGTGCCAGCAGCTCCCGGACCGGGACAGGGACGAACACCGGGGAGCTGTTTTTT. The J gene is TRBJ2-2, the V gene TRBV7-9; 9 bases are a match to TRBD1. V shed 4 bases, J shed 0 bases, and the junction held 9 bases outside the gene matches. Germline values: CDR1 SEHNR, CDR2 FQNEAQ (reference sequence). This CDR3 contains 18 residues.